Below are 18 T cell receptor beta chains sequenced from a single sample in a study of cytomegalovirus exposure and HLA in healthy donors. Amplification used 60 Vbeta primers and 13 Jbeta primers. Repertoires were generated with immunoSEQ multiplex PCR, while TCRdb's copy carries only in-frame clones and drops some. Of some 140,000 clones listed, approximately 80% are singletons. The sequencing sample was made of PBMCs. The receptors were sampled from a man aged 40-49 years in good health and CMV-seronegative.

This rearrangement joins TRBV6-5 to TRBJ2-7; maybe TRBD1 (5 bases). In germline, CDR1 is MNHEY, CDR2 SVGAGI. This CDR3 is 14 amino acids long. V was cut by 7 bases and J by 5 bases, with 18 bases left in between. This chain's CDR3 is CASTKPGWSNEQYF. CDR3 coding DNA: TGTGCCAGCACGAAGCCAGGGTGGTCCAACGAGCAGTACTTC.

This clone was picked up one time. The chain combines TRBV18 with TRBJ2-7, with TRBD1 matching 7 bases. Germline values: CDR1 KGHSH, CDR2 LQKENI. The CDR3 is 16 amino acids. The junction had 13 bases not matched to a gene; V was cut back by 2 bases and J by 6 bases. The CDR3 sequence: CASSPDTGADLFEQYF. The CDR3 nucleotides read TGTGCCAGCTCACCAGACACAGGGGCAGATTTGTTCGAGCAGTACTTC.

The chain has TRBV7-6 and TRBJ2-7; no clear D gene. The germline CDR1 and CDR2 sequences are SGHVS and FNYEAQ. There are 12 residues in the CDR3. Trimming pared 6 bases from V and 6 bases from J, leaving 12 bases between. This chain's CDR3 is CASSPPTGEQYF. The DNA of the CDR3 is TGTGCCAGCAGTCCCCCGACGGGCGAGCAGTACTTC.

The V call is TRBV13, the J call TRBJ1-1; 8 bases line up with TRBD1. The CDR3 extends over 15 amino acids. Germline loops: CDR1 PRHDT, CDR2 FYEKMQ (reference sequence). Losses at the gene ends were 4 bases for V and 5 bases for J; bases not matched to a gene: 9. CDR3 coding DNA: TGTGCCAGCAGCTATATCACAGGGGGAAGTACTGAAGCTTTCTTT. It is translated as CASSYITGGSTEAFF.

The table lists this clone with a few counts. V is TRBV4-3 and J is TRBJ2-2; D is perhaps TRBD2 (6 bases). The V end was cut by 1 base, the J end by 6 bases, with 15 bases between. The germline CDR1 and CDR2 sequences are LGHNA and YSLEER. The CDR3 covers 16 residues. The CDR3 nucleotides are TGCGCCAGCAGCCAAGGATCGCTAGCGTTCGCCGGGGAGCTGTTTTTT. Encoded protein: CASSQGSLAFAGELFF.

The chain links TRBV2 to TRBJ1-2, with D tentatively TRBD1 (6 bases). Trimming took off 3 bases at V and 5 bases at J, with 22 bases between the two ends. This CDR3 region has 17 residues. Germline assignment: CDR1 SNHLY and CDR2 FYNNEI. This CDR3 reads CASSEVTGSLSLYGYTF. The CDR3 region has the DNA TGTGCCAGCAGTGAGGTTACAGGGTCCCTTTCCTTATATGGCTACACCTTC.

The CDR3 DNA sequence: TGTGCCAGCAGCTTCTACCTTTTTGGACTATCGAACACCGGGGAGCTGTTTTTT. This translates into CASSFYLFGLSNTGELFF. The V gene is TRBV5-4, the J gene TRBJ2-2; a possible D gene is TRBD2 (6 bases). CDR1 and CDR2 from the germline V gene are SGHNT and YYREEE (reference sequence). The CDR3 loop spans 18 amino acids. The V end lost 2 bases, the J end lost 0 bases, and 17 bases lay between the germline ends.

This sequence joins TRBV30 and TRBJ2-7; TRBD2 matches 8 bases. Losses at the gene ends were 4 bases for V and 3 bases for J; bases not matched to a gene: 8. Per germline, CDR1 GTSNPN and CDR2 SVGIG (reference sequence). The CDR3 is made up of 14 amino acids. For the CDR3, the DNA is TGTGCCTGGACTCATTCGGGGGGGGGCTACGAGCAGTACTTC. Its translation: CAWTHSGGGYEQYF.

This chain connects TRBV7-2 to TRBJ2-3; 7 positions match TRBD2. Per the germline V gene, CDR1 is SGHTA and CDR2 is FQGNSA. J lost 5 bases, V lost 5 bases, and 7 bases had no gene match. This CDR3 contains 14 residues. CDR3 in DNA: TGTGCCAGCAGCCCTAGACTAGCAATAGATACGCAGTATTTT. It codes for CASSPRLAIDTQYF. The full variable domain, its missing parts supplied by reference TRBV7-2 and TRBJ2-3, is GAGVSQSPSNKVTEKGKDVELRCDPISGHTALYWYRQSLGQGLEFLIYFQGNSAPDKSGLPSDRFSAERTGGSVSTLTIQRTQQEDSAVYLCASSPRLAIDTQYFGPGTRLTVL.

The chain combines TRBV19 with TRBJ1-5; D is unresolved. Per germline, CDR1 LNHDA and CDR2 SQIVND (reference sequence). The V and J ends lost 2 bases and 4 bases respectively, with 6 bases between them. This CDR3 is built from 13 residues. The CDR3 protein is CASSINGNQPQHF. The CDR3 DNA sequence: TGTGCCAGTAGTATAAACGGGAATCAGCCCCAGCATTTT. The full variable domain, completed using reference TRBV19 and TRBJ1-5, is DGGITQSPKYLFRKEGQNVTLSCEQNLNHDAMYWYRQDPGQGLRLIYYSQIVNDFQKGDIAEGYSVSREKKESFPLTVTSAQKNPTAFYLCASSINGNQPQHFGDGTRLSIL.

The rearrangement links TRBV7-9 to TRBJ1-1, with 8 nucleotides matching TRBD1. The V gene's germline CDR1 is SEHNR and CDR2 FQNEAQ (reference sequence). V lost 5 bases and J lost 1; bases outside the gene matches: 6. The CDR3 is 15 amino acids. CDR3 sequence (DNA): TGTGCCAGCAGCCTTATCGGGACAGGGAACACTGAAGCTTTCTTT. This codes for CASSLIGTGNTEAFF.

The chain uses TRBV7-7 and TRBJ1-1; the D gene is possibly TRBD1 (5 bases). Deletions cut 5 bases from V and 4 bases from J, with 20 bases between. Per the germline V gene, CDR1 is SSHAT and CDR2 is FNYEAQ (reference sequence). There are 16 residues in the CDR3. The CDR3 nucleotides read TGTGCCAGCAGCCCCTTAGGGTTAGGGGAGGGCACTGAAGCTTTCTTT. Amino acids: CASSPLGLGEGTEAFF.

This clone was recorded a few times. The V call is TRBV28, the J call TRBJ1-5; tentative D call: TRBD1 (5 bases). The CDR3 is 13 residues long. Germline V lookup: CDR1 MDHEN, CDR2 SYDVKM. Trimming left V 7 bases short and J 3 bases short, with 10 bases between. CDR3 sequence reads: CASKEGPNQPQHF. DNA for the CDR3: TGTGCCAGCAAGGAGGGGCCCAATCAGCCCCAGCATTTT.

The chain couples TRBV6-5 to TRBJ2-1; tentatively, D is TRBD2 (6 bases). Per the germline V gene, CDR1 is MNHEY and CDR2 is SVGAGI. The CDR3 is 12 amino acids. V was clipped by 6 bases and J by 7 bases, with 10 bases between them. CDR3 nucleotide sequence: TGTGCCAGCAGGAACAGCGGGAATGAGCAGTTCTTC. This codes for CASRNSGNEQFF.

V and J are TRBV2 and TRBJ2-1; D is perhaps TRBD1 (7 bases). Germline V gene lookup returns CDR1 SNHLY and CDR2 FYNNEI. The V and J ends lost 8 bases and 1 base respectively, with 12 bases between them. The CDR3 covers 14 residues. The CDR3 nucleotides read TGTGCCAGCTTGGAGGGGGCATCCTACAATGAGCAGTTCTTC. Protein product: CASLEGASYNEQFF.

In nucleotides, the CDR3 is TGTGCCAGCAGTCCCCGTCCCGGGGAAGGGAAGCCCCAGCATTTT. Residues: CASSPRPGEGKPQHF. The chain is built from TRBV28 and TRBJ1-5; D is undetermined. V was clipped by 5 bases and J by 8 bases, with 19 bases between them. The CDR3 spans 15 residues. Germline loops: CDR1 MDHEN, CDR2 SYDVKM.

Only one count was recorded for this clone. The V and J genes are TRBV19 and TRBJ2-5, with TRBD1 matching over 8 bases. The germline V gene has CDR1 LNHDA and CDR2 SQIVND (reference sequence). The CDR3 loop spans 13 amino acids. Unmatched junction bases numbered 10, after V lost 5 bases and J lost 11 bases. This CDR3 reads CASSLATGDEQYF. The CDR3 DNA reads TGTGCCAGTAGTTTGGCGACAGGGGATGAGCAGTACTTC. Variable domain in full (rest from reference TRBV19 and TRBJ2-5): DGGITQSPKYLFRKEGQNVTLSCEQNLNHDAMYWYRQDPGQGLRLIYYSQIVNDFQKGDIAEGYSVSREKKESFPLTVTSAQKNPTAFYLCASSLATGDEQYFGPGTRLLVL.

This clone was seen more than once but under ten times. This sequence joins TRBV11-2 and TRBJ2-5; maybe TRBD2 (5 bases). The CDR3 has 13 amino acids. Germline lookup yields CDR1 SGHAT and CDR2 FQNNGV. V was cut by 5 bases and J by 5 bases, with 12 bases left in between. The CDR3 is CASSPGWEETQYF. The CDR3 DNA is TGTGCCAGCAGCCCTGGATGGGAGGAGACCCAGTACTTC.